This entry is about one T cell receptor (beta chain). Its antigen remains unidentified. Within one base of it there is no much larger clone, and no base qualities were kept. The sample comes from a study of post-analysis software for immune sequencing data (dated by TCRdb to 2013 to 2016). Looking at the study overall: Disease courses on record covered relapsing-remitting, secondary progressive and progressive-relapsing multiple sclerosis, though some patients had no subtype annotation. The patient repertoires were set against roughly eleven previously published healthy control repertoires from donors whose ages ranged from roughly 6 to 27 years. A subset of samples was prepared in parallel using single-end sample barcoding, then pooled and co-amplified after Illumina adapter ligation. On the study overall, not on this receptor specifically: The control group was slightly older than the multiple sclerosis patient group. Normalized Chao1 diversity was significantly lower in multiple sclerosis patients than controls, suggesting substantial peripheral T-cell clonal expansion. Significantly higher frequencies in patients than in controls were found for roughly 5 TRBV segments, including TRBV5-6, TRBV5-1 and TRBV20-1. Direct clustering with F measure showed strong co-clustering of samples prepared in the same batch, prompting a batch-effect correction.

The junction carries 6 bases between V and J, which are trimmed by 3 bases and 2 bases respectively. The germline V gene sets CDR1 to KGHDR and CDR2 to SFDVKD. The CDR3 runs 13 amino acids, cysteine and phenylalanine included. Of the read, only the CDR3 DNA is kept; its 39 bases are in frame from base 1. TCR beta repertoires were profiled from peripheral blood of about a dozen young patients with multiple sclerosis to demonstrate the VDJtools post-analysis software. The multiple sclerosis patients were children and adolescents ranging in age from about 6 to 16 years. The library was obtained by PCR. Sequencer: Illumina HiSeq 2500. To reduce PCR and sequencing biases, unique molecular identifiers were built into the TCR beta cDNA libraries. Every 1 to 10 million input T cells yielded 500,000 or so cDNA molecules, meaning each molecule approximated one T cell. The patient libraries were prepared and sequenced with the same protocol used for the earlier healthy control dataset. Within a given batch, samples were prepared together, multiplexed and sequenced on the same HiSeq lane. Per the source publication's procedure: Raw barcoded reads were processed with MIGEC, and single-read molecular identifier groups were discarded before consensus assembly and CDR3 extraction. Clonotype tables were post-analysed with VDJtools, normalizing diversity by down-sampling all datasets to the smallest sample size. Repertoire overlap clustering matched CDR3 amino acid but not nucleotide sequences to correct batch-related cross-sample contamination. TCRdb handled the public reads itself, with Q25 trimming in fastp and clone calling in MiXCR, and kept productive beta chains. Every distinct CDR3 protein forms one entry, paired with its most common genes and DNA. The V and J calls and clone size are TCRdb's, not the authors'. This sample lists 740,000 or so distinct CDR3 sequences; 53% were detected once. Of the sample, approximately 4.5% falls within the top ten clones.

The specimen was blood. The receptor's source is a girl aged 5 to 17 with multiple sclerosis. The chain employs TRBV24-1 and TRBJ2-5; no D gene call is confident. The CDR3 region has the sequence CATSDALQETQYF. The DNA is TGTGCCACCAGTGATGCCCTGCAAGAGACCCAGTACTTC.